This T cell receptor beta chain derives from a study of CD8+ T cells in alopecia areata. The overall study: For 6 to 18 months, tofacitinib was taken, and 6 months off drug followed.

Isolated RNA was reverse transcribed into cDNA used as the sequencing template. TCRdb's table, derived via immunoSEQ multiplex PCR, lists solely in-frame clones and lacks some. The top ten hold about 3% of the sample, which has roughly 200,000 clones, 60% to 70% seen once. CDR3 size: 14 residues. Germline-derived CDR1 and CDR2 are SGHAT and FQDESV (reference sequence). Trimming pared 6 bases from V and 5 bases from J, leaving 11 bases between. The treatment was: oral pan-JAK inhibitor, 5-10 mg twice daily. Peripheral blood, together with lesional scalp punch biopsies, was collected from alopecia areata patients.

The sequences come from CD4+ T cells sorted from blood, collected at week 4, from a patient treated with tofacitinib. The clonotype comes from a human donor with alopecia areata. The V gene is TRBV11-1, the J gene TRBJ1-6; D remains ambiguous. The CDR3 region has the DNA TGTGCCAGCAGACCGGACGGCGATAATTCACCCCTCCACTTT. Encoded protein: CASRPDGDNSPLHF.